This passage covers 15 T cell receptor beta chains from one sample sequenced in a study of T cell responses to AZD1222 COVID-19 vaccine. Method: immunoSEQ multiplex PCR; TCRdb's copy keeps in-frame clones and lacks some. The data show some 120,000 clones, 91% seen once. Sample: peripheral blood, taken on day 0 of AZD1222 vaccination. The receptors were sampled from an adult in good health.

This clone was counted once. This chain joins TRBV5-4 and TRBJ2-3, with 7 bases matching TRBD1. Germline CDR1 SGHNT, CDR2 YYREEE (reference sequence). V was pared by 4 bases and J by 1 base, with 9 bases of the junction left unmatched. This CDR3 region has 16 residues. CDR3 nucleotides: TGTGCCAGCAGCCCTGGACCGGGACAGCGCACAGATACGCAGTATTTT. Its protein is CASSPGPGQRTDTQYF.

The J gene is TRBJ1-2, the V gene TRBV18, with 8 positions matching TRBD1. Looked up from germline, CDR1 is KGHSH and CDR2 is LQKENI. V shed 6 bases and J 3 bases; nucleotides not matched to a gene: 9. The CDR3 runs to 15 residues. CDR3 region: CASSKQGAEDYGYTF. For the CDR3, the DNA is TGTGCCAGCTCCAAGCAGGGGGCGGAGGACTATGGCTACACCTTC.

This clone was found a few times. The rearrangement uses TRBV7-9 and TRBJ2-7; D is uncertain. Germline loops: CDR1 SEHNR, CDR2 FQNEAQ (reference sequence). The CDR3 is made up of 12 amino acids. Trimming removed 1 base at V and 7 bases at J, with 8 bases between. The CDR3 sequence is CASSLVATEQYF. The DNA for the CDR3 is TGTGCCAGCAGCTTAGTTGCCACGGAGCAGTACTTC.

The CDR3 DNA reads as TGTGCCAGCTCACCACGACAGGACGGGGGTTGGAAAGGACGAGGCGCTGAAGCTTTCTTT. Its translation is CASSPRQDGGWKGRGAEAFF. This chain links TRBV18 with TRBJ1-1; possible D gene TRBD1, 6 bases. The CDR3 has 20 residues. Germline lookup yields CDR1 KGHSH and CDR2 LQKENI. Trimming left V 1 base short and J 6 bases short, with 30 bases between.

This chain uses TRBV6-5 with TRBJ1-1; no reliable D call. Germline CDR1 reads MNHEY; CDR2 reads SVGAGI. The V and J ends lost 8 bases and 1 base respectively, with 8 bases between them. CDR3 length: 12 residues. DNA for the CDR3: TGTGCCAGCCTAGGGCCGAACACTGAAGCTTTCTTT. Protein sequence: CASLGPNTEAFF.

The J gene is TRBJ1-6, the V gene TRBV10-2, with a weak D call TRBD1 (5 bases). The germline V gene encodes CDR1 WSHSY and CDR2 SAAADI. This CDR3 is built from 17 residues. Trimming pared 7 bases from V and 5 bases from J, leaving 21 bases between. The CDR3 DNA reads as TGCGCCAGCACTCCTTTTGTGGGGACGGCGAATAATTCACCCCTCCACTTT. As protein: CASTPFVGTANNSPLHF.

CDR3 loop: CASSLAFIAGEIYNEQFF. In DNA form, the CDR3 reads TGTGCCAGCAGCTTAGCCTTCATAGCGGGAGAGATCTACAATGAGCAGTTCTTC. The chain is built from TRBV7-2 and TRBJ2-1; TRBD2 aligns across 9 bases. The CDR3 contains 18 residues. Germline V gene lookup returns CDR1 SGHTA and CDR2 FQGNSA. V was clipped by 0 bases and J by 3 bases; unmatched bases: 9.

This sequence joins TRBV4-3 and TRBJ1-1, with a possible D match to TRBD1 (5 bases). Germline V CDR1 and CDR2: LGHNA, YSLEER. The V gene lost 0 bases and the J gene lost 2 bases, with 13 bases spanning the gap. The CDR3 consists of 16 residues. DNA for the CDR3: TGCGCCAGCAGCCAAGAACCCGGGACGGTTAACACTGAAGCTTTCTTT. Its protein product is CASSQEPGTVNTEAFF.

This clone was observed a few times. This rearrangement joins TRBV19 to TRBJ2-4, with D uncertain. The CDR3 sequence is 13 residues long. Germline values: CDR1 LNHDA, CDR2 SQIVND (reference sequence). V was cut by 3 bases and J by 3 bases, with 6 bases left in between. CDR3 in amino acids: CASSITDKNIQYF. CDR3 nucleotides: TGTGCCAGTAGTATTACGGACAAAAACATTCAGTACTTC. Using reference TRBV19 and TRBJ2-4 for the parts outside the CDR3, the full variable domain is DGGITQSPKYLFRKEGQNVTLSCEQNLNHDAMYWYRQDPGQGLRLIYYSQIVNDFQKGDIAEGYSVSREKKESFPLTVTSAQKNPTAFYLCASSITDKNIQYFGAGTRLSVL.

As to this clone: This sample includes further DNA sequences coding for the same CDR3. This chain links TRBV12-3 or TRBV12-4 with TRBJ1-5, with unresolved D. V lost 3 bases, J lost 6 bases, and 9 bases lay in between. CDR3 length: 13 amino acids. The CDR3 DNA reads TGTGCCAGCAGTTTTTGGGGAACTCAGCCCCAGCATTTT. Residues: CASSFWGTQPQHF.

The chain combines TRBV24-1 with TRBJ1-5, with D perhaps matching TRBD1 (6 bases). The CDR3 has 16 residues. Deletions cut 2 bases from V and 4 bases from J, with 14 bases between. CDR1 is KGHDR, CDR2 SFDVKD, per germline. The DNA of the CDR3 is TGTGCCACCAGTGATTCCAGCAGGGGTTCTAATCAGCCCCAGCATTTT. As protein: CATSDSSRGSNQPQHF.

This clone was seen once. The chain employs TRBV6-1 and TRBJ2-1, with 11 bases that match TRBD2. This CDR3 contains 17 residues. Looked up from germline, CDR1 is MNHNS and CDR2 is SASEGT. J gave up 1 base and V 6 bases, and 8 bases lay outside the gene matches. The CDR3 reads CASREPSGRFSYNEQFF. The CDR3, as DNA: TGTGCCAGCAGAGAACCTAGCGGGAGGTTTTCCTACAATGAGCAGTTCTTC.

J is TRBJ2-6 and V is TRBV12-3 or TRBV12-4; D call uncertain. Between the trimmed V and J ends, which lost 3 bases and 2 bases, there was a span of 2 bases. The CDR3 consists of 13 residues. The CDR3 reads CASSFPGANVLTF. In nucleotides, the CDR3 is TGTGCCAGCAGTTTCCCTGGGGCCAACGTCCTGACTTTC.

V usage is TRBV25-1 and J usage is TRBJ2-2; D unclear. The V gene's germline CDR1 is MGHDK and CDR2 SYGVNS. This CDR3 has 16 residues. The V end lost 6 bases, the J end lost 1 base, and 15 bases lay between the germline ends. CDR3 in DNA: TGTGCCAGCAGACCGGTTAGGGTTGGGAACACCGGGGAGCTGTTTTTT. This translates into CASRPVRVGNTGELFF.

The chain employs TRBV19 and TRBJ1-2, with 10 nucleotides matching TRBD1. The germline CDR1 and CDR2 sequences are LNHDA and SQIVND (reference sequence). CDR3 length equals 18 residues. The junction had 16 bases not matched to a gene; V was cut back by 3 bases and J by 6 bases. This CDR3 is CASSIPWWIGDRGHGYTF. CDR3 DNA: TGTGCCAGTAGTATCCCATGGTGGATTGGGGACAGGGGCCATGGCTACACCTTC.